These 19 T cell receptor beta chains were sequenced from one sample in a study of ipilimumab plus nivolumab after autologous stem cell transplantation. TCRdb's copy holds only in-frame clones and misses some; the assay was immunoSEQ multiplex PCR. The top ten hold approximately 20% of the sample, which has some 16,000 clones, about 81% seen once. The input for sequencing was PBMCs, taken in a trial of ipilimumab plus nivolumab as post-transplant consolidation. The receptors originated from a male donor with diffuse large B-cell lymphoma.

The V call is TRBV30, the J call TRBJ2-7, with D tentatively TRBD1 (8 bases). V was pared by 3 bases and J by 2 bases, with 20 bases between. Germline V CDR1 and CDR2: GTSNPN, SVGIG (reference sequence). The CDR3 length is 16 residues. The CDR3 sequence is CAWSGGPGQATYEQYF. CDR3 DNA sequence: TGTGCCTGGAGCGGGGGGCCGGGACAGGCTACCTACGAGCAGTACTTC.

The CDR3 here is CASRDWGAGDSNEQFF. CDR3 nucleotide sequence: TGTGCCAGCAGGGACTGGGGGGCGGGAGACAGCAATGAGCAGTTCTTC. The rearrangement links TRBV27 to TRBJ2-1; D might be TRBD2 (7 bases). CDR3 size: 16 residues. The germline V gene has CDR1 MNHEY and CDR2 SMNVEV (reference sequence). With 6 bases removed from V and 6 bases from J, the gap between germline ends came to 21 bases.

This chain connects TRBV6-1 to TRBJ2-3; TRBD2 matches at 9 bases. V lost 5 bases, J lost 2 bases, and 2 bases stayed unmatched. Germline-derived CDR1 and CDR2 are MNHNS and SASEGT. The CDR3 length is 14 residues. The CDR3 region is CASSPSGATDTQYF. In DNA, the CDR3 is TGTGCCAGCAGTCCTAGCGGGGCCACAGATACGCAGTATTTT.

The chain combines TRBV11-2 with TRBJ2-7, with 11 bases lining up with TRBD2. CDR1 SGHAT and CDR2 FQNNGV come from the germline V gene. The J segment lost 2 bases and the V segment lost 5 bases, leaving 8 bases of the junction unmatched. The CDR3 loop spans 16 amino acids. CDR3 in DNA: TGTGCCAGCAGCACCAGATTAGCGGGGGGGCCCTACGAGCAGTACTTC. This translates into CASSTRLAGGPYEQYF.

CDR3 DNA: TGTGCCAGCAGCTGGACTAGCGGGGGAGAGACCCAGTACTTC. Translating it yields CASSWTSGGETQYF. This rearrangement joins TRBV7-9 to TRBJ2-5; 13 bases agree with TRBD2. V lost 4 bases to trimming and J lost 4 bases; unmatched junction nucleotides: 0. Germline CDR1 and CDR2: SEHNR and FQNEAQ (reference sequence). The CDR3 loop spans 14 amino acids.

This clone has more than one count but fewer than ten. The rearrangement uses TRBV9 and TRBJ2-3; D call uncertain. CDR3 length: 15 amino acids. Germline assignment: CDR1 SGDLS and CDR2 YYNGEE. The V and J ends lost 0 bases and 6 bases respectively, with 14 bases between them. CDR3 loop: CASSVAVAVGDTQYF. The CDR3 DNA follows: TGTGCCAGCAGCGTAGCTGTGGCCGTCGGCGATACGCAGTATTTT.

CDR3: CASSQVGGGGKNIQYF. The CDR3 coding sequence is TGTGCCAGCAGCCAAGTTGGGGGGGGCGGCAAAAACATTCAGTACTTC. The V and J genes are TRBV4-2 and TRBJ2-4; D may be TRBD2 (7 bases). Germline V gives CDR1 LGHNA, CDR2 YNFKEQ. Trimming cost V 1 base and J 3 bases, with 13 bases left between them. This CDR3 region has 16 residues.

This CDR3 reads CASSAGTEGGYTF. CDR3 nucleotides: TGTGCCAGTAGTGCGGGGACCGAGGGAGGCTACACCTTC. This sequence joins TRBV19 and TRBJ1-2; weak D call: TRBD1 (5 bases). The CDR3 has 13 amino acids. V lost 5 bases and J 8 bases, leaving 15 bases between the germline ends. Germline CDR1 LNHDA, CDR2 SQIVND (reference sequence).

CDR3 nucleotides: TGTGCCAGCAGGAGAGGACAGGGGTTGTACGAGCAGTACTTC. Its translation is CASRRGQGLYEQYF. V gene TRBV6-6 combines with J gene TRBJ2-7; 9 bases align to TRBD1. The CDR3 contains 14 residues. Unmatched junction bases numbered 7, after V lost 6 bases and J lost 4 bases. The germline V gene has CDR1 MNHNY and CDR2 SVGAGI (reference sequence).

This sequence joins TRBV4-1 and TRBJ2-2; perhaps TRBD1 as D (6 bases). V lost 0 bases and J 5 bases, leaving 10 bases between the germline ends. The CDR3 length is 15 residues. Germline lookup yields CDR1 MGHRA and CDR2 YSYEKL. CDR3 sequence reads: CASSQDTGRTGELFF. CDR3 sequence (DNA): TGCGCCAGCAGCCAAGACACAGGGCGGACCGGGGAGCTGTTTTTT.

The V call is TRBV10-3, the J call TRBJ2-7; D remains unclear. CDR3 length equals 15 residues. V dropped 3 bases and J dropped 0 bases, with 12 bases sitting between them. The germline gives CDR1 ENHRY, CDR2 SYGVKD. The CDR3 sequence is CAISDIGRSSYEQYF. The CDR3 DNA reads TGTGCCATCAGTGATATAGGCAGAAGCTCCTACGAGCAGTACTTC.

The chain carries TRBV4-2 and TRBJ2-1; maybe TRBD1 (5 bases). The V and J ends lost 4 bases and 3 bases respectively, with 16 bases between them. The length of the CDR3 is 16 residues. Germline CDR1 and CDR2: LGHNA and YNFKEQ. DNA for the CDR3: TGTGCCAGCAGCCGAAGGGGCTCCGGAGACTACAATGAGCAGTTCTTC. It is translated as CASSRRGSGDYNEQFF.

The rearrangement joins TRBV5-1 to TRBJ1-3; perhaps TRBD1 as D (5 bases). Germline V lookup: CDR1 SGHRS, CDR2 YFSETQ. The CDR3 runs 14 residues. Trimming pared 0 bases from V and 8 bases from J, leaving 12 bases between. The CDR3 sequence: CASSLEGQGDTIYF. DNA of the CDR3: TGCGCCAGCAGCTTGGAAGGCCAGGGTGACACCATATATTTT.

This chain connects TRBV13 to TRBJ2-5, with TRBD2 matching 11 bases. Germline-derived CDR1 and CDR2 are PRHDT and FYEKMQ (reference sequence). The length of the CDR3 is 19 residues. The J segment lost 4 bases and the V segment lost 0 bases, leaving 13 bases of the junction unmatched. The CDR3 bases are TGTGCCAGCAGCTTAGGCCGGGCTAGCGGGGGGTCCTCGCGAGAGACCCAGTACTTC. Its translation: CASSLGRASGGSSRETQYF.

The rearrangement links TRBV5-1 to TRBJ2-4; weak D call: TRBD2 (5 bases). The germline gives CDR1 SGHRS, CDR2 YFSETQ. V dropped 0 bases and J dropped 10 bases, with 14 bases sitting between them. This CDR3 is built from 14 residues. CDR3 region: CASSLAGFEGIQYF. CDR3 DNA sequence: TGCGCCAGCAGCTTGGCAGGTTTTGAGGGTATTCAGTACTTC. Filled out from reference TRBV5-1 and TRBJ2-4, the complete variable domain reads KAGVTQTPRYLIKTRGQQVTLSCSPISGHRSVSWYQQTPGQGLQFLFEYFSETQRNKGNFPGRFSGRQFSNSRSEMNVSTLELGDSALYLCASSLAGFEGIQYFGAGTRLSVL.

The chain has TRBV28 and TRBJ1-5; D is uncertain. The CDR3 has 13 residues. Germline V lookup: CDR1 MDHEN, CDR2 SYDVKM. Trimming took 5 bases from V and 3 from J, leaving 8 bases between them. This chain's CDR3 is CASSGGSNQPQHF. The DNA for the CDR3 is TGTGCCAGCAGTGGCGGTTCCAATCAGCCCCAGCATTTT.

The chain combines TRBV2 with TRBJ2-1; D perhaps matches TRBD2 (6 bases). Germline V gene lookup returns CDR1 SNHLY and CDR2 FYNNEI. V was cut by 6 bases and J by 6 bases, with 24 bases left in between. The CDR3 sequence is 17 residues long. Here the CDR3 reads CASSPLGGAYTGNEQFF. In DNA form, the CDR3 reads TGTGCCAGCAGCCCTCTCGGGGGTGCTTACACAGGCAATGAGCAGTTCTTC.

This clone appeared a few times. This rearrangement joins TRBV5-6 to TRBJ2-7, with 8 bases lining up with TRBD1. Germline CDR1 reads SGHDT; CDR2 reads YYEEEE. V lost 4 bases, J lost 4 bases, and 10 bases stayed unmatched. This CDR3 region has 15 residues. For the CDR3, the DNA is TGTGCCAGCAGCAACGTACAGGGGGGTTGGTACGAGCAGTACTTC. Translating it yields CASSNVQGGWYEQYF.

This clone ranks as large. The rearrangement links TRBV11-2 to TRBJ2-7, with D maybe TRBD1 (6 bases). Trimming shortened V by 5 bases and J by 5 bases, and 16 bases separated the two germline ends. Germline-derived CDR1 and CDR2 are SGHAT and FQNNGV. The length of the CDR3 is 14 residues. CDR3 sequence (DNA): TGTGCCAGCAGCATCATACAGGGTCGAGACGAGCAGTACTTC. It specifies CASSIIQGRDEQYF.